The 15 T cell receptor beta chains below were found in one sample sequenced in a study of T cells in Graves' hyperthyroidism and ophthalmopathy. TCR beta CDR3 region amplification was performed from RNA transcripts. The HTBI primer set drove a first-round RT-PCR of the TCR CDR3. TCRdb itself ran the multiplex PCR reads through MiXCR, one entry per CDR3 protein. The table lists a few hundred thousand distinct CDR3 sequences, roughly an eighth of them singletons. The material sequenced was blood. The source is a woman in her thirties or forties with Graves' ophthalmopathy.

There are many counts of this clonotype. The chain couples TRBV20-1 to TRBJ1-1; D may be TRBD1 (5 bases). With 0 bases removed from V and 0 bases from J, the gap between germline ends came to 11 bases. This CDR3 region has 15 residues. Germline V gives CDR1 DFQATT, CDR2 SNEGSKA (reference sequence). The CDR3 is CSARDLGTLNTEAFF. The CDR3 coding sequence is TGCAGTGCTAGAGATCTGGGGACCCTGAACACTGAAGCTTTCTTT.

This clonotype was picked up many times. Compared with germline, one end of the junction differs, possibly owing to a read error. The chain uses TRBV11-2 and TRBJ2-1; 7 bases fit TRBD1. Germline CDR1 SGHAT, CDR2 FQNNGV. The CDR3 runs to 15 residues. CDR3 loop: CASSLGHRGYNEQFF. The CDR3 DNA sequence: TGTGCCAGCAGTTTAGGACACAGGGGCTACAATGAGCAGTTCTTC.

This clonotype occurred many times. V usage is TRBV5-1 and J usage is TRBJ1-1, with D tentatively TRBD1 (5 bases). CDR3 length: 16 residues. The germline V gene encodes CDR1 SGHRS and CDR2 YFSETQ. The germline V and J ends were trimmed by 5 bases and 0 bases, with 17 bases remaining between them. The CDR3 loop reads CASSSLTGRLNTEAFF. CDR3 nucleotide sequence: TGCGCCAGCAGTAGTTTAACAGGTCGATTGAACACTGAAGCTTTCTTT.

This clonotype was observed many times. The rearrangement uses TRBV7-6 and TRBJ1-1; the D is unclear. With 6 bases removed from V and 1 base from J, the gap between germline ends came to 12 bases. In germline, CDR1 is SGHVS, CDR2 FNYEAQ. CDR3 size: 14 residues. The CDR3 DNA sequence: TGTGCCAGCAGTCTAAACAGTGCGAACACTGAAGCTTTCTTT. Its protein product is CASSLNSANTEAFF.

This clonotype was detected ten times or more. V usage is TRBV6-1 and J usage is TRBJ1-3; tentative D call: TRBD1 (5 bases). The CDR3 contains 17 residues. Trimming shortened V by 3 bases and J by 0 bases, and 15 bases separated the two germline ends. Germline V gives CDR1 MNHNS, CDR2 SASEGT. The CDR3, as DNA: TGTGCCAGCAGTGACGCATCCGGGGGGATCTCTGGAAACACCATATATTTT. Translation: CASSDASGGISGNTIYF.

This clonotype was seen a few times. The V and J genes are TRBV27 and TRBJ2-2, with D maybe TRBD1 (5 bases). V was pared by 5 bases and J by 0 bases, with 13 bases between. The CDR3 is made up of 16 amino acids. Germline V gives CDR1 MNHEY, CDR2 SMNVEV (reference sequence). In nucleotides, the CDR3 is TGTGCCAGCAGTAGGGGTGGGCAAACGAACACCGGGGAGCTGTTTTTT. It codes for CASSRGGQTNTGELFF.

In its sample, this clonotype was seen many times. CDR3 in DNA: TGTGCCAGCAGTGAACTTTCGGTAGCGCGCCAAGAGACCCAGTACTTC. Its protein is CASSELSVARQETQYF. The V gene is TRBV25-1, the J gene TRBJ2-5; D is perhaps TRBD2 (5 bases). This CDR3 contains 16 residues. V lost 2 bases to trimming and J lost 1 base, with 14 bases between them. Germline V gene sequence: CDR1 MGHDK, CDR2 SYGVNS.

This clonotype occurred many times. The chain links TRBV10-2 to TRBJ1-2; 12 bases map to TRBD1. Germline V gene sequence: CDR1 WSHSY, CDR2 SAAADI. The CDR3 runs 16 residues. After removal of 10 bases from V and 7 bases from J, the junction contained 16 bases not matched to a gene. The CDR3 DNA is TGCGCCACCCTACGGGCGGGACAGGGGGCTTTACGTGGCTACACCTTC. Its protein is CATLRAGQGALRGYTF.

The chain recombines TRBV9 with TRBJ2-7; 10 bases match TRBD1. Per the germline V gene, CDR1 is SGDLS and CDR2 is YYNGEE. The V gene end was trimmed by 0 bases and the J gene end by 6 bases; junction bases not matched to a gene: 9. The CDR3 length is 16 residues. The CDR3 nucleotides are TGTGCCAGCAGCGTAGCCGGGGGGACAGGGGATCGCGAGCAGTACTTC. It translates to CASSVAGGTGDREQYF.

The chain has TRBV5-5 and TRBJ2-7; TRBD1 aligns across 7 bases. V lost 4 bases to trimming and J lost 4 bases; unmatched junction nucleotides: 17. The length of the CDR3 is 17 residues. CDR1 and CDR2 (germline): SGHKS, YYEKEE (reference sequence). The CDR3 loop reads CASSLKPAGTEGYEQYF. The CDR3 region has the DNA TGTGCCAGCAGCCTTAAACCCGCCGGGACAGAGGGATACGAGCAGTACTTC.

Note on this clonotype: A much more abundant neighbour one base away suggests this may be a read error. The rearrangement uses TRBV3-1 and TRBJ2-3, with TRBD1 as a possible D gene (5 bases). In germline, CDR1 is LGHDT, CDR2 YNNKEL (reference sequence). The CDR3 contains 15 residues. Trimming removed 1 base at V and 3 bases at J, with 11 bases between. In nucleotides, the CDR3 is TGTGCCAGCAGCCAAGGGGGCTCGGATACAGATACGCAGTATTTT. Its translation: CASSQGGSDTDTQYF.

This clonotype was recorded many times. The rearrangement links TRBV7-2 to TRBJ2-1; TRBD2 matches 9 bases. With 0 bases clipped from V and 2 bases from J, the junction kept 2 bases outside the gene matches. The CDR3 consists of 16 residues. The germline gives CDR1 SGHTA, CDR2 FQGNSA. This chain's CDR3 is CASSLAGLAPYNEQFF. DNA of the CDR3: TGTGCCAGCAGCTTAGCGGGACTAGCCCCCTACAATGAGCAGTTCTTC.

This clonotype was detected a few times. J is TRBJ2-1 and V is TRBV25-1; D is tentatively TRBD1 or TRBD2 (5 bases each). The germline CDR1 and CDR2 sequences are MGHDK and SYGVNS. V dropped 1 base and J dropped 15 bases, with 19 bases sitting between them. The CDR3 totals 14 residues. The CDR3 bases are TGTGCCAGCAGTGAATGGGGGTATCCGGCGAGGGGGTTCTTC. Translation: CASSEWGYPARGFF.

Concerning this clonotype itself: This could be a read error, since a much larger clone is one nucleotide away. The rearrangement uses TRBV5-1 and TRBJ2-7; D is perhaps TRBD1 or TRBD2 (5 bases each). The germline CDR1 and CDR2 sequences are SGHRS and YFSETQ. CDR3 length: 15 residues. The CDR3 sequence: CASSLEGTHLYEQHF. The DNA for the CDR3 is TGCGCCAGCAGCTTGGAGGGGACCCACCTCTACGAGCAGCACTTC. Filled out from reference TRBV5-1 and TRBJ2-7, the complete variable domain reads KAGVTQTPRYLIKTRGQQVTLSCSPISGHRSVSWYQQTPGQGLQFLFEYFSETQRNKGNFPGRFSGRQFSNSRSEMNVSTLELGDSALYLCASSLEGTHLYEQHFGPGTRLTVT.

There are many counts of this clonotype. The rearrangement links TRBV6-5 to TRBJ1-2; the D is unclear. This CDR3 has 14 amino acids. V dropped 0 bases and J dropped 4 bases, with 9 bases sitting between them. Per the germline V gene, CDR1 is MNHEY and CDR2 is SVGAGI. Here the CDR3 DNA reads TGTGCCAGCAGTTACTCGTCAGGTTTCTATGGCTACACCTTC. As protein: CASSYSSGFYGYTF.